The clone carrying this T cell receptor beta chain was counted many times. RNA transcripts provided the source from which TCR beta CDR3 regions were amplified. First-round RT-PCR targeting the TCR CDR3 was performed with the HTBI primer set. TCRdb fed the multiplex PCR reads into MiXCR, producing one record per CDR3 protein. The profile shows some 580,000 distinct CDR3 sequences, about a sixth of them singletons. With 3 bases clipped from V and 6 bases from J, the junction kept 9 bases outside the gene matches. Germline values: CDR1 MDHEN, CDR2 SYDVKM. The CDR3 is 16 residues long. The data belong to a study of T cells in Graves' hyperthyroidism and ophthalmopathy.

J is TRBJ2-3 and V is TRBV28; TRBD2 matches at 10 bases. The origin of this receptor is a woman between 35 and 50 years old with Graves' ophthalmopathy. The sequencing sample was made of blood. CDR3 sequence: CASSFALAGMRDTQYF. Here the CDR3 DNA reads TGTGCCAGCAGTTTTGCACTAGCGGGAATGAGGGATACGCAGTATTTT.